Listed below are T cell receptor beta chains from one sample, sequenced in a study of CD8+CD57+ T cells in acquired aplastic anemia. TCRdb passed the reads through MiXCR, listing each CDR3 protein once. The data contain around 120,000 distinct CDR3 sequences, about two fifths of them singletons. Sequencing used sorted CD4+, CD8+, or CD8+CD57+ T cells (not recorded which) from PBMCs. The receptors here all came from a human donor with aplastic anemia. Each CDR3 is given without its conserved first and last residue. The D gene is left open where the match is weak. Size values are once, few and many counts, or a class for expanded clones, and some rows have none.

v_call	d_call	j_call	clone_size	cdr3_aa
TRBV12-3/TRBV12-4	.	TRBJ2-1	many	ASSFENEQF
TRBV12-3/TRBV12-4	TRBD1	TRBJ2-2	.	ASSRTGGTGELF
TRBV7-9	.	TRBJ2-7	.	ASSLDTYEQY
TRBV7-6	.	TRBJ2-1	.	ASSWDYNEQF
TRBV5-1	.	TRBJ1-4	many	ASSLVPVRDEKLF
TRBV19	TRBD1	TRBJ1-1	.	ASRFITGGYTEAF
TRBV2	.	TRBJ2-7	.	ASSATRRGTTYEQY
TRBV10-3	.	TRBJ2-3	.	AISEALGDTQY
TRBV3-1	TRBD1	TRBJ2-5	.	ASSQDQPGTGSETQY
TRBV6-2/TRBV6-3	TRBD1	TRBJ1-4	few	ASSSEGAGTNEKLF
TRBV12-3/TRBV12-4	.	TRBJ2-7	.	ASSLGLPEQY
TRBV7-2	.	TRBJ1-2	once	ASSLGRLYGYT
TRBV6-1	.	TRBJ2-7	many	ASRIPVVPEQY
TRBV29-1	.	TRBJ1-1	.	SVVRQMNTEAF
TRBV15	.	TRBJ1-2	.	ATSRQGEANYGYT
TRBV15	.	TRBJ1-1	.	ATSPGTEAF